This TCR beta chain comes out of a study of blood T cell repertoires in COVID-19. Whole-study context: The United States, Italy and Spain were the sources of the acute and convalescent COVID-19 samples. T cells, B-cell-depleted T cells, or PBMCs provided the cDNA or gDNA that served as material.

As handled by the study authors: Estimation of nucleated cell counts relied on the amplification of reference gene primers. The method was immunoSEQ multiplex PCR; TCRdb's version includes in-frame clones alone and lacks a portion of them. The V and J calls and clone size come from that table; D and trimming were worked out from the DNA. Here the sample spans about 140,000 clones, 80% to 90% being singletons. The V gene end was trimmed by 3 bases and the J gene end by 3 bases; junction bases not matched to a gene: 4. The CDR3 sequence is 15 residues long. Germline values: CDR1 LGHNA, CDR2 YSLEER. The receptor was isolated from a man aged 55 to 70 with active or convalescent COVID-19. The rearrangement joins TRBV4-3 to TRBJ1-1, with 10 bases fitting TRBD1. The sequencing sample was made of peripheral blood. The CDR3 here is CASSHYGTGDTEAFF. The CDR3 region has the DNA TGCGCCAGCAGCCACTACGGGACAGGGGACACTGAAGCTTTCTTT.